One TCR beta chain is described in this entry. What it binds is not known. These data come from a study of cytomegalovirus exposure and HLA in healthy donors. Points from the study as a whole: Earlier analysis found most TCR beta V segments productive about 87% or about 30% of the time.

Primers: 60 Vbeta forward and 13 Jbeta reverse. Sequencing used immunoSEQ multiplex PCR; TCRdb keeps in-frame clones, though not all of them. The repertoire holds 150,000 to 200,000 clones, with 76% as singletons. Input material: PBMCs. This receptor was taken from a man aged 18 to 29 in good health and CMV-seronegative.

The chain's CDR3 is CASCRTSGRGAVYNEQFF. CDR3 nucleotides: TGCGCCAGCTGCCGGACTAGCGGGAGGGGGGCGGTCTACAATGAGCAGTTCTTC. The rearrangement links TRBV5-1 to TRBJ2-1, with 15 bases aligning to TRBD2. Losses at the gene ends were 7 bases for V and 3 bases for J; bases not matched to a gene: 11. The CDR3 runs 18 residues. The V gene's germline CDR1 is SGHRS and CDR2 YFSETQ.